Listed here are 10 T cell receptor beta chains from one sample, sequenced in a study of spatial heterogeneity in lung cancer. In TCRdb, the 5' RACE reads were re-called with MiXCR into one record per CDR3 protein. The sample consists of 10,000 to 12,000 distinct CDR3 sequences, about 10% of them appearing once. These receptors have no identified antigens. Time point noted: sample taken at primary tumor resection. Findings of the study overall: Tumor mutation count correlated with how many alpha and beta TCRs expanded intratumorally.

The sequencing used lung tumor tissue, collected at surgery. All receptors derive from a female donor with early-stage non-small cell lung cancer.

This clonotype was seen at least ten times. The chain links TRBV9 to TRBJ2-2; the D call may be TRBD1 or TRBD2 (6 bases each). Germline V gene sequence: CDR1 SGDLS, CDR2 YYNGEE. There are 16 residues in the CDR3. Trimming pared 3 bases from V and 4 bases from J, leaving 16 bases between. The CDR3 region has the DNA TGTGCCAGCAGCGGGCCCGGGGGCCACGGCACCGGGGAGCTGTTTTTT. As protein: CASSGPGGHGTGELFF.

This clonotype is labeled medium-sized. One end of the junction does not line up with germline, which may come from a read error. This chain links TRBV29-1 with TRBJ2-7; D not resolved. The length of the CDR3 is 16 residues. Looked up from germline, CDR1 is SQVTM and CDR2 is ANQGSEA. In nucleotides, the CDR3 is TGCAGCGTCGAAGGGCTCCTTGGAGCTTCGGACTACGAGCAGTACTTC. It specifies CSVEGLLGASDYEQYF.

This clonotype has just a few counts. The rearrangement uses TRBV7-9 and TRBJ2-1; TRBD2 aligns across 8 bases. The germline gives CDR1 SEHNR, CDR2 FQNEAQ (reference sequence). There are 15 residues in the CDR3. V shed 5 bases, J shed 2 bases, and the junction held 5 bases outside the gene matches. DNA of the CDR3: TGTGCCAGCAGCCCGGTCGGGGGGGCCTACAATGAGCAGTTCTTC. Translating gives CASSPVGGAYNEQFF.

This clonotype occurred a few times. CDR3 region: CASSTLAGRYEQYF. The DNA of the CDR3 is TGTGCCAGCTCAACGCTAGCGGGAAGGTACGAGCAGTACTTC. The chain combines TRBV18 with TRBJ2-7, with TRBD2 identical over 9 bases. The V and J ends lost 5 bases and 4 bases, in that order; junction bases with no gene match: 6. Germline-derived CDR1 and CDR2 are KGHSH and LQKENI. The CDR3 contains 14 residues.

This clonotype was observed at least ten times. The gene calls are TRBV6-2 or TRBV6-3 and TRBJ2-1; no clear D gene. CDR3 size: 15 residues. Trimming took off 2 bases at V and 3 bases at J, with 11 bases between the two ends. The V gene's germline CDR1 is MNHEY and CDR2 SVGEGT. CDR3 residues: CASSYMRVGYNEQFF. The CDR3 DNA sequence: TGTGCCAGCAGTTACATGAGAGTGGGCTACAATGAGCAGTTCTTC.

This clonotype is classed as medium-sized. The CDR3 is CASSAGVGTYKNYGYTF. The CDR3 bases are TGTGCCAGCAGCGCCGGTGTGGGGACATACAAGAACTATGGCTACACCTTC. The chain is built from TRBV9 and TRBJ1-2; tentative D call: TRBD1 (6 bases). Germline CDR1 SGDLS, CDR2 YYNGEE. CDR3 length: 17 residues. Trimming removed 3 bases at V and 2 bases at J, with 20 bases between.

In DNA, the CDR3 is TGTGCCAGCAGTTACGGGGGCCCTGGGGCCAACGTCCTGACTTTC. Its protein is CASSYGGPGANVLTF. The rearrangement links TRBV12-3 or TRBV12-4 to TRBJ2-6; D tentatively reads TRBD1 or TRBD2 (6 bases each). V dropped 4 bases and J dropped 2 bases, with 9 bases sitting between them. The CDR3 consists of 15 residues.

The chain joins TRBV5-1 to TRBJ1-2, with D uncertain. Trimming cost V 4 bases and J 5 bases, with 12 bases left between them. The germline gives CDR1 SGHRS, CDR2 YFSETQ. The CDR3 is 13 amino acids. CDR3 region: CASSREPKYGYTF. Here the CDR3 DNA reads TGCGCCAGCAGCCGGGAGCCCAAGTATGGCTACACCTTC.

This clonotype was found many times. The J gene is TRBJ2-7, the V gene TRBV4-2; 7 bases line up with TRBD1. V lost 0 bases, J lost 3 bases, and 5 bases stayed unmatched. This CDR3 spans 15 amino acids. Germline CDR1 is LGHNA and CDR2 is YNFKEQ. The CDR3 loop is CASSQDQQGFYEQYF. Written as DNA, the CDR3 is TGTGCCAGCAGCCAAGATCAACAGGGGTTCTACGAGCAGTACTTC.

This clonotype appeared many times. The chain uses TRBV7-6 and TRBJ1-1; D gene ambiguous. CDR1 and CDR2 from the germline V gene are SGHVS and FNYEAQ. The CDR3 covers 15 residues. Trimming removed 0 bases from V and 8 bases from J, with 16 bases in between. CDR3 protein: CASSLARALGVEAFF. In DNA, the CDR3 is TGTGCCAGCAGCTTAGCGAGGGCCCTGGGCGTCGAAGCTTTCTTT.